This TCR beta chain was identified during a study of shared clonotypes between healthy human individuals. The wider study: CD4 naive and CD4 memory each took three plates per donor, while CD8 naive took two and CD8 memory one.

Sequencing was at deep level. Here immunoSEQ multiplex PCR was the method, and the copy in TCRdb shows in-frame clones only, minus some. The repertoire holds nearly 1 million clones, about 80% seen once, with about 1.5% in the top ten. As to this clone: At one boundary the junction diverges from the germline segment, which might be a read error.

Germline V CDR1 and CDR2: GTSNPN, SVGIG (reference sequence). The CDR3 runs 14 residues. V and J are TRBV30 and TRBJ2-5, with 8 nucleotides matching TRBD2. The sequence came from a man aged 18 to 35 in good health. The source material was memory CD4+ T cells sorted from blood. The subset denotes: CD45RA-negative fraction. CDR3 residues: CAWSRGPGGESQYF. CDR3 nucleotide sequence: TGTGCCTGGAGCAGGGGACCGGGAGGGGAGAGCCAGTACTTC.